This entry lists 26 T cell receptor beta chains sequenced from one sample in a study of blood T cell repertoires in COVID-19. Clones were read by immunoSEQ multiplex PCR, and TCRdb kept only the in-frame ones, dropping some. The profile shows about 110,000 clones, over 55% of them singletons. Sequences were obtained from peripheral blood. These receptors came from a human donor with acute or convalescent COVID-19. The donor label of this sample is uncertain.

This rearrangement joins TRBV10-3 to TRBJ2-1; 9 bases agree with TRBD1. From germline, CDR1 is ENHRY and CDR2 SYGVKD. The CDR3 loop spans 13 amino acids. Trimming cost V 6 bases and J 8 bases; bases outside gene matches: 5. The CDR3, as DNA: TGTGCCATCAGGGGGACAGGGTGGGATGAGCAGTTCTTC. Translation: CAIRGTGWDEQFF.

The J gene is TRBJ1-6, the V gene TRBV9; 10 bases agree with TRBD1. V was clipped by 3 bases and J by 7 bases; unmatched bases: 10. Per germline, CDR1 SGDLS and CDR2 YYNGEE. The CDR3 runs 17 residues. The CDR3 sequence is CASSAGTGAPGNSPLHF. Written as DNA, the CDR3 is TGTGCCAGCAGCGCCGGGACAGGGGCCCCGGGAAATTCACCCCTCCACTTT.

This clone turned up a few times. The V and J genes are TRBV6-1 and TRBJ2-5; 9 bases are shared with TRBD1. Germline loops: CDR1 MNHNS, CDR2 SASEGT. The CDR3 extends over 16 amino acids. Trimming at V came to 4 bases and at J to 2 bases, leaving 8 bases not matched to a gene. CDR3 sequence (DNA): TGTGCCAGCAGTGGGAGGGACAGGGCAACACAAGAGACCCAGTACTTC. This translates into CASSGRDRATQETQYF.

The chain links TRBV4-2 to TRBJ2-2, with 8 bases that match TRBD1. Germline CDR1 is LGHNA and CDR2 is YNFKEQ. V was clipped by 5 bases and J by 3 bases; unmatched bases: 11. The CDR3 is 17 residues long. CDR3 sequence: CASSWLGTGSHTGELFF. The CDR3 bases are TGTGCCAGCAGCTGGCTCGGGACAGGCAGTCACACCGGGGAGCTGTTTTTT.

The chain combines TRBV28 with TRBJ1-6; D is ambiguous. This CDR3 region has 14 residues. The V gene's germline CDR1 is MDHEN and CDR2 SYDVKM. V dropped 6 bases and J dropped 6 bases, with 12 bases sitting between them. The CDR3 loop reads CASRSGYFNSPLHF. The CDR3 bases are TGTGCCAGCAGGTCCGGGTATTTTAATTCACCCCTCCACTTT.

The chain is built from TRBV29-1 and TRBJ1-2, with 10 bases lining up with TRBD1. From germline, CDR1 is SQVTM and CDR2 ANQGSEA. V gave up 7 bases and J gave up 8 bases; unmatched junction bases: 13. CDR3 length: 14 amino acids. The CDR3 region is CSAIHRDRGDGYTF. CDR3 nucleotides: TGCAGCGCTATCCACCGGGACAGGGGTGACGGCTACACCTTC.

V and J are TRBV5-1 and TRBJ1-2; unclear D gene. Germline V gene lookup returns CDR1 SGHRS and CDR2 YFSETQ. Trimming left V 0 bases short and J 4 bases short, with 10 bases between. The CDR3 length is 14 residues. In DNA form, the CDR3 reads TGCGCCAGCAGCTTGGGGGAGGGTGGCTATGGCTACACCTTC. Its translation is CASSLGEGGYGYTF.

This sequence joins TRBV5-6 and TRBJ2-7, with 8 nucleotides matching TRBD1. V shed 2 bases and J 1 base; nucleotides not matched to a gene: 2. CDR1 is SGHDT, CDR2 YYEEEE, per germline. The CDR3 is 14 residues long. The CDR3 nucleotides are TGTGCCAGCAGCTTCTGGGACAGGTCCTACGAGCAGTACTTC. It encodes CASSFWDRSYEQYF. Using reference TRBV5-6 and TRBJ2-7 for the parts outside the CDR3, the full variable domain is DAGVTQSPTHLIKTRGQQVTLRCSPKSGHDTVSWYQQALGQGPQFIFQYYEEEERQRGNFPDRFSGHQFPNYSSELNVNALLLGDSALYLCASSFWDRSYEQYFGPGTRLTVT.

This clone has just one count. The rearrangement uses TRBV7-3 and TRBJ1-1; tentatively, D is TRBD1 (5 bases). There are 13 residues in the CDR3. CDR1 and CDR2 (germline): SGHTA, FQGTGA. Trimming shortened V by 5 bases and J by 6 bases, and 13 bases separated the two germline ends. CDR3 bases: TGTGCCAGCAGCCTCAGCGGGGGGGCTGAAGCTTTCTTT. Its protein product is CASSLSGGAEAFF. The full variable domain, its missing parts supplied by reference TRBV7-3 and TRBJ1-1, is GAGVSQTPSNKVTEKGKYVELRCDPISGHTALYWYRQSLGQGPEFLIYFQGTGAADDSGLPNDRFFAVRPEGSVSTLKIQRTERGDSAVYLCASSLSGGAEAFFGQGTRLTVV.

The J gene is TRBJ1-5, the V gene TRBV7-8; tentative D call: TRBD1 (6 bases). V was cut by 5 bases and J by 0 bases, with 14 bases left in between. Germline V gene lookup returns CDR1 SGHVS and CDR2 FQNEAQ. The CDR3 is 16 amino acids. The CDR3: CASSVGTLYSNQPQHF. The DNA of the CDR3 is TGTGCCAGCAGCGTCGGGACACTTTATAGCAATCAGCCCCAGCATTTT.

The chain joins TRBV30 to TRBJ1-1; D call uncertain. The germline V and J ends were trimmed by 5 bases and 6 bases, with 16 bases remaining between them. This CDR3 comprises 13 residues. Germline CDR1 and CDR2: GTSNPN and SVGIG (reference sequence). CDR3 in DNA: TGTGCCTGGTCTCCGGGTATCTTTTCTGAAGCTTTCTTT. This sequence encodes CAWSPGIFSEAFF.

V and J are TRBV4-1 and TRBJ1-5, with 7 bases fitting TRBD1. CDR1 and CDR2 (germline): MGHRA, YSYEKL. This CDR3 is 16 amino acids long. V was pared by 1 base and J by 3 bases, with 6 bases of the junction left unmatched. As DNA, the CDR3 is TGCGCCAGCAGCCAAGGGGGGACAGTTCCCAATCAGCCCCAGCATTTT. Its protein is CASSQGGTVPNQPQHF.

The V gene is TRBV5-1, the J gene TRBJ2-3; tentatively, D is TRBD2 (6 bases). CDR3 length: 13 residues. Trimming stripped 4 bases from V and 14 bases from J, with 20 bases between. Germline CDR1 reads SGHRS; CDR2 reads YFSETQ. DNA for the CDR3: TGCGCCAGCAGCGGGGGGACCGAACGAGTTGTGTATTTT. It specifies CASSGGTERVVYF.

This chain joins TRBV4-2 and TRBJ2-3; the D gene is possibly TRBD2 (5 bases). Trimming left V 5 bases short and J 6 bases short, with 15 bases between. The CDR3 consists of 14 residues. Germline lookup yields CDR1 LGHNA and CDR2 YNFKEQ. CDR3 protein: CASSAAEAWDTQYF. In DNA, the CDR3 is TGTGCCAGCAGCGCAGCGGAGGCTTGGGATACGCAGTATTTT.

The CDR3 region is CASSLNYLWETQYF. In DNA form, the CDR3 reads TGTGCCAGCAGCTTGAACTACCTCTGGGAGACCCAGTACTTC. The J gene is TRBJ2-5, the V gene TRBV5-4; D gene ambiguous. V was pared by 1 base and J by 5 bases, with 12 bases between. This CDR3 spans 14 amino acids. Germline-derived CDR1 and CDR2 are SGHNT and YYREEE (reference sequence).

This rearrangement joins TRBV6-1 to TRBJ2-7; 7 positions match TRBD1. Trimming at V came to 2 bases and at J to 4 bases, leaving 5 bases not matched to a gene. There are 14 residues in the CDR3. Germline CDR1 MNHNS, CDR2 SASEGT. This CDR3 reads CASSEYRGVYEQYF. DNA for the CDR3: TGTGCCAGCAGTGAATACAGGGGTGTTTACGAGCAGTACTTC.

This clone turned up a few times. The V call is TRBV6-5, the J call TRBJ2-3; tentative D call: TRBD2 (6 bases). V was cut by 6 bases and J by 7 bases, with 17 bases left in between. This CDR3 comprises 14 residues. Germline V gene sequence: CDR1 MNHEY, CDR2 SVGAGI. The CDR3 here is CASRPSPSANTQYF. In DNA form, the CDR3 reads TGTGCCAGCAGGCCCTCCCCTAGCGCGAATACGCAGTATTTT.

This clone has a handful of counts. The chain employs TRBV7-8 and TRBJ2-3, with TRBD1 matching 10 bases. Trimming at V came to 5 bases and at J to 4 bases, leaving 6 bases not matched to a gene. The CDR3 loop spans 15 amino acids. CDR1 and CDR2 from the germline V gene are SGHVS and FQNEAQ. The CDR3 reads CASSPPGQGADTQYF. CDR3 in DNA: TGTGCCAGCAGCCCACCCGGACAGGGGGCAGATACGCAGTATTTT.

This clone has only a few counts. V usage is TRBV7-9 and J usage is TRBJ1-2; a weak D match, TRBD1 (6 bases). Deletions cut 7 bases from V and 5 bases from J, with 17 bases between. Germline V lookup: CDR1 SEHNR, CDR2 FQNEAQ (reference sequence). The CDR3 contains 14 residues. In nucleotides, the CDR3 is TGTGCCAGCACCGGTCAGGGGCGGAATTATGGCTACACCTTC. It translates to CASTGQGRNYGYTF. Based on the CDR3 plus reference TRBV7-9 and TRBJ1-2, the full variable domain is DTGVSQNPRHKITKRGQNVTFRCDPISEHNRLYWYRQTLGQGPEFLTYFQNEAQLEKSRLLSDRFSAERPKGSFSTLEIQRTEQGDSAMYLCASTGQGRNYGYTFGSGTRLTVV.

The V and J genes are TRBV11-2 and TRBJ2-6; D is unclear. The germline gives CDR1 SGHAT, CDR2 FQNNGV. Deletions cut 3 bases from V and 0 bases from J, with 6 bases between. The CDR3 is 15 amino acids. The CDR3 region is CASSFIGSGANVLTF. CDR3 in DNA: TGTGCCAGCAGCTTCATCGGCTCTGGGGCCAACGTCCTGACTTTC.

V usage is TRBV2 and J usage is TRBJ1-5, with a possible D match to TRBD1 (6 bases). Trimming removed 7 bases from V and 2 bases from J, with 15 bases in between. This CDR3 region has 15 residues. Germline CDR1 and CDR2: SNHLY and FYNNEI. The CDR3, as DNA: TGTGCCAGCAATCAACAGGGCCTAGGCAATCAGCCCCAGCATTTT. It is translated as CASNQQGLGNQPQHF.

The chain carries TRBV6-1 and TRBJ2-1, with TRBD2 matching 9 bases. The trim removed 0 bases at V and 6 bases at J, leaving 6 bases unmatched. The germline V gene has CDR1 MNHNS and CDR2 SASEGT. This CDR3 has 16 amino acids. The CDR3 nucleotides are TGTGCCAGCAGTGAAGCGATGGGACTAGCTTTCAATGAGCAGTTCTTC. Translating it yields CASSEAMGLAFNEQFF.

The gene calls are TRBV28 and TRBJ2-3, with TRBD2 identical over 9 bases. The CDR3 runs to 14 residues. Trimming took 8 bases from V and 6 from J; bases not matched to a gene: 9. Germline V gives CDR1 MDHEN, CDR2 SYDVKM. This CDR3 is CASGVSGGVDTQYF. The CDR3 DNA reads as TGTGCCAGCGGAGTTAGCGGGGGCGTTGATACGCAGTATTTT.

The chain has TRBV7-2 and TRBJ2-7, with 7 bases aligning to TRBD2. Germline CDR1 SGHTA, CDR2 FQGNSA. The V gene end was trimmed by 1 base and the J gene end by 3 bases; junction bases not matched to a gene: 3. The CDR3 has 14 amino acids. CDR3 sequence: CASSLGGRGYEQYV. The CDR3, as DNA: TGTGCCAGCAGCTTAGGGGGGAGGGGCTACGAGCAGTACGTC.

This chain uses TRBV5-1 with TRBJ2-1, with TRBD1 matching 9 bases. Germline V gene sequence: CDR1 SGHRS, CDR2 YFSETQ. CDR3 length: 14 residues. The V gene end was trimmed by 3 bases and the J gene end by 9 bases; junction bases not matched to a gene: 7. This CDR3 is CASSWTGVDGEQFF. CDR3 nucleotides: TGCGCCAGCAGCTGGACAGGGGTCGACGGTGAGCAGTTCTTC.

This rearrangement joins TRBV27 to TRBJ2-1, with 9 bases identical to TRBD2. V lost 5 bases and J lost 6; bases outside the gene matches: 17. CDR3 length: 18 amino acids. The germline V gene has CDR1 MNHEY and CDR2 SMNVEV (reference sequence). CDR3 sequence reads: CASSTYPGGGATFNEQFF. As DNA, the CDR3 is TGTGCCAGCAGTACATACCCCGGCGGGGGGGCTACCTTCAATGAGCAGTTCTTC.